The rows below give T cell receptor beta chains drawn from one sample of a study of CXCR3-negative and CXCR3-positive naive CD8 T cells. TCRdb reprocessed the 5' RACE reads, keeping one entry per CDR3 protein, no DNA. Its clone listing holds approximately 100,000 distinct CDR3 sequences. Sequenced sample: naive CXCR3- CD8+ T cells from blood. These receptors were taken from a human donor in good health. Some clones in this sample may be carry-over from other donors' samples. The CDR3 runs from the conserved cysteine through the conserved F or W.

CASSPVGLADSNEQFF,TRBJ2-1,TRBV3-1,16
CASSQGTGANPYEQYF,TRBJ2-7,TRBV7-9,16
CSARNRGDTQYF,TRBJ2-3,TRBV29-1,12
CASSFARPTDTQYF,TRBJ2-3,TRBV28,14
CASQTSEGNTEAFF,TRBJ1-1,TRBV7-9,14
CSVVSYQETQYF,TRBJ2-5,TRBV29-1,12
CSVVARGLYEQYF,TRBJ2-7,TRBV29-1,13
CASKVGEETQYF,TRBJ2-5,TRBV10-1,12
CATSRGAFNTDTQYF,TRBJ2-3,TRBV15,15
CSVEDRAGYDEQYF,TRBJ2-7,TRBV29-1,14
CASSSREVAEETQYF,TRBJ2-5,TRBV4-1,15
CAISEYKTQTFHEQFF,TRBJ2-1,TRBV10-3,16
CASSLAGREAFF,TRBJ1-1,TRBV7-6,12
CSATLAGGADTQYF,TRBJ2-3,TRBV29-1,14
CASSQDSYYGYTF,TRBJ1-2,TRBV3-1,13
CASSRGGDKCHF,TRBJ2-4,TRBV5-1,12
CASSGSRTEGTEAFF,TRBJ1-1,TRBV7-9,15
CASSPREGPWDEQFF,TRBJ2-1,TRBV3-1,15
CASSVGMGNEQFF,TRBJ2-1,TRBV7-3,13
CASSPREEGGEQYF,TRBJ2-7,TRBV7-9,14
CASSQDRRALTAGDTQYF,TRBJ2-3,TRBV4-3,18
CARSTGQSSGQPQHF,TRBJ1-5,TRBV5-3,15